The rows below give T cell receptor beta chains drawn from one sample of a study of shared T cell receptors in the human thymus. Produced via immunoSEQ multiplex PCR; TCRdb's table is partial and in-frame only. The sample carries hundreds of thousands of clones, around 89% recorded once. The sample was also reused in another study, on human thymus T cells.

Sequenced sample: thymocytes. The receptors were sampled from a boy in the first two years of life with a congenital heart defect. Both conserved end residues are part of each CDR3. Each record gives: D gene, clone size, J gene, V gene, CDR3 DNA, CDR3 protein. A D gene is named only where the DNA matches it firmly. Rows may omit the clone size; those that give it use once, few, many or a size class.

d_call: -
clone_size: -
j_call: TRBJ2-1
v_call: TRBV27
cdr3_nt: TGTGCCAGCAGTTTATTAGCGGATGTGAGAAATGAGCAGTTCTTC
cdr3_aa: CASSLLADVRNEQFF

d_call: TRBD1
clone_size: -
j_call: TRBJ2-1
v_call: TRBV4-2
cdr3_nt: TGTGCCAGCAGCCAAGCAGGGACAGGGGAAGGAAATGAGCAGTTCTTC
cdr3_aa: CASSQAGTGEGNEQFF

d_call: TRBD2
clone_size: -
j_call: TRBJ2-1
v_call: TRBV29-1
cdr3_nt: TGCAGCGTTGAACGCGGTAGCGGGAGGGCCGGTCTAAGTGGCTCCTACAATGAGCAGTTCTTC
cdr3_aa: CSVERGSGRAGLSGSYNEQFF

d_call: -
clone_size: -
j_call: TRBJ2-7
v_call: TRBV4-1
cdr3_nt: TGCGCCAGCAGCCAAGGACTCGCCCGGTCCTACGAGCAGTACTTC
cdr3_aa: CASSQGLARSYEQYF

d_call: TRBD1
clone_size: -
j_call: TRBJ2-1
v_call: TRBV28
cdr3_nt: TGTGCCAGCGGGCTGGACAGGTGGAATGAGCAGTTCTTC
cdr3_aa: CASGLDRWNEQFF

d_call: -
clone_size: -
j_call: TRBJ1-2
v_call: TRBV4-3
cdr3_nt: TGCGCCAGCAGCCAACAGGGGCCCTCTCCTAACTATGGCTACACCTTC
cdr3_aa: CASSQQGPSPNYGYTF

d_call: -
clone_size: -
j_call: TRBJ1-3
v_call: TRBV19
cdr3_nt: TGTGCCAGTAGTATATACAAGTGGGGGCCTGGAAACACCATATATTTT
cdr3_aa: CASSIYKWGPGNTIYF

d_call: TRBD1
clone_size: -
j_call: TRBJ2-4
v_call: TRBV7-8
cdr3_nt: TGTGCCAGCAGCTCTCGACAGGGAAAGGCCAAAAACATTCAGTACTTC
cdr3_aa: CASSSRQGKAKNIQYF

d_call: TRBD2
clone_size: -
j_call: TRBJ2-1
v_call: TRBV5-1
cdr3_nt: TGCGCCAGCAGCTCGGGACTAGCGGGGTACAATGAGCAGTTCTTC
cdr3_aa: CASSSGLAGYNEQFF

d_call: -
clone_size: -
j_call: TRBJ2-4
v_call: TRBV6-1
cdr3_nt: TGTGCCAGCCGATCCCACGGGGTAGCCAAAAACATTCAGTACTTC
cdr3_aa: CASRSHGVAKNIQYF

d_call: TRBD2
clone_size: -
j_call: TRBJ2-7
v_call: TRBV7-2
cdr3_nt: TGTGCCAGCAGCTTAGCCCGACTAGCGGTTCCCTACGAGCAGTACTTC
cdr3_aa: CASSLARLAVPYEQYF

d_call: TRBD1
clone_size: -
j_call: TRBJ2-1
v_call: TRBV7-9
cdr3_nt: TGTGCCGGAGTGGGGGACAGGGGTGTGTTCTTC
cdr3_aa: CAGVGDRGVFF

d_call: -
clone_size: -
j_call: TRBJ2-7
v_call: TRBV28
cdr3_nt: TGTGCCAGCAGTTTACGCTACGGGGGACTCCGGTTCTACGAGCAGTACTTC
cdr3_aa: CASSLRYGGLRFYEQYF

d_call: -
clone_size: once
j_call: TRBJ2-7
v_call: TRBV21-1
cdr3_nt: TGTGCCAGCAGCGGCGAGGACTCTCTCTACGAGCAGTACTTC
cdr3_aa: CASSGEDSLYEQYF

d_call: TRBD1
clone_size: once
j_call: TRBJ1-2
v_call: TRBV6-5
cdr3_nt: TGTGCCAGCAGCCCGGACAGGGGGAACGGCTACACCTTC
cdr3_aa: CASSPDRGNGYTF

d_call: TRBD2
clone_size: -
j_call: TRBJ2-1
v_call: TRBV4-1
cdr3_nt: TGCGCCAGCAGCCCCCCGTTGGAACTAGCGGGCCGTAATGAGCAGTTCTTC
cdr3_aa: CASSPPLELAGRNEQFF

d_call: -
clone_size: -
j_call: TRBJ2-1
v_call: TRBV27
cdr3_nt: TGTGCCAGCAGTTCCCGCCCGCACCGTGGACAGAGCTCCTACAATGAGCAGTTCTTC
cdr3_aa: CASSSRPHRGQSSYNEQFF

d_call: TRBD2
clone_size: -
j_call: TRBJ2-7
v_call: TRBV19
cdr3_nt: TGTGCCAGTAGTGGCCAGCGGGGCTCCTACGAGCAGTACTTC
cdr3_aa: CASSGQRGSYEQYF

d_call: -
clone_size: -
j_call: TRBJ2-7
v_call: TRBV27
cdr3_nt: TGTGCCAGCAGTCCCCGTCCAGGGCCTCTCTACGAGCAGTACTTC
cdr3_aa: CASSPRPGPLYEQYF

d_call: TRBD1
clone_size: -
j_call: TRBJ2-3
v_call: TRBV18
cdr3_nt: TGTGCCAGCTCACCACGAACAGGGGATTATGGGACAGATACGCAGTATTTT
cdr3_aa: CASSPRTGDYGTDTQYF

d_call: -
clone_size: -
j_call: TRBJ2-7
v_call: TRBV29-1
cdr3_nt: TGCAGCGCCCTCCGGGAGCGCGGGTCCTACGAGCAGTACTTC
cdr3_aa: CSALRERGSYEQYF

d_call: TRBD1
clone_size: -
j_call: TRBJ2-2
v_call: TRBV29-1
cdr3_nt: TGCAGCGTGGACAGGGGAAACACCGGGGAGCTGTTTTTT
cdr3_aa: CSVDRGNTGELFF

d_call: -
clone_size: -
j_call: TRBJ2-3
v_call: TRBV4-2
cdr3_nt: TGTGCCAGCAGCCAAGTGGCAGGACTGGAAACCACAGATACGCAGTATTTT
cdr3_aa: CASSQVAGLETTDTQYF

d_call: TRBD1
clone_size: -
j_call: TRBJ2-6
v_call: TRBV5-6
cdr3_nt: TGTGCCAGCAGCTTCCGGACAGGGAAGGGGTTCTCTGGGGCCAACGTCCTGACTTTC
cdr3_aa: CASSFRTGKGFSGANVLTF

d_call: -
clone_size: -
j_call: TRBJ2-3
v_call: TRBV19
cdr3_nt: TGTGCCAGTAGTACCTGGGCCTCCTCAGATACGCAGTATTTT
cdr3_aa: CASSTWASSDTQYF

d_call: -
clone_size: -
j_call: TRBJ2-7
v_call: TRBV29-1
cdr3_nt: TGCAGCGTAGAAACCGGGACACCGTCTTCCTCGACCCCGTACGAGCAGTACTTC
cdr3_aa: CSVETGTPSSSTPYEQYF

d_call: -
clone_size: -
j_call: TRBJ1-1
v_call: TRBV11-3
cdr3_nt: TGTGCCAGCAGCTTAGGAGTTGTGAACACTGAAGCTTTCTTT
cdr3_aa: CASSLGVVNTEAFF

d_call: TRBD1
clone_size: -
j_call: TRBJ2-2
v_call: TRBV28
cdr3_nt: TGTGCCAGCAGCCAACCCGGACAGGGAACCACCGGGGAGCTGTTTTTT
cdr3_aa: CASSQPGQGTTGELFF

d_call: -
clone_size: -
j_call: TRBJ2-7
v_call: TRBV9
cdr3_nt: TGTGCCAGCAGCGTAGCTGGGAGGGAGCAGTACTTC
cdr3_aa: CASSVAGREQYF

d_call: TRBD1
clone_size: -
j_call: TRBJ1-2
v_call: TRBV19
cdr3_nt: TGTGCCAGTAGCGTCCAGCTCGCTCAGGGGGATGGCTACACCTTC
cdr3_aa: CASSVQLAQGDGYTF

d_call: -
clone_size: -
j_call: TRBJ1-3
v_call: TRBV13
cdr3_nt: TGTGCCAGCAGCTTAGGCCAACGGAGGAGCTCTGGAAACACCATATATTTT
cdr3_aa: CASSLGQRRSSGNTIYF

d_call: -
clone_size: -
j_call: TRBJ2-3
v_call: TRBV5-1
cdr3_nt: TGCGCCAGCAGGTCCACAAAGCCACGGGTTGGCACAGATACGCAGTATTTT
cdr3_aa: CASRSTKPRVGTDTQYF

d_call: -
clone_size: -
j_call: TRBJ2-2
v_call: TRBV5-1
cdr3_nt: TGCGCCAGCAGCTCATTCGGCCGGGAGAACACCGGGGAGCTGTTTTTT
cdr3_aa: CASSSFGRENTGELFF

d_call: -
clone_size: -
j_call: TRBJ2-1
v_call: TRBV6-1
cdr3_nt: TGTGCCAGCAGTGACCGGGTTAATACTAACAATGAGCAGTTCTTC
cdr3_aa: CASSDRVNTNNEQFF

d_call: -
clone_size: -
j_call: TRBJ2-7
v_call: TRBV6-1
cdr3_nt: TGTGCCAGCATGGCGGCCTCCTACGAGCAGTACTTC
cdr3_aa: CASMAASYEQYF

d_call: -
clone_size: -
j_call: TRBJ2-1
v_call: TRBV27
cdr3_nt: TGTGCCAGCAGTACAGGGCATGAGCAGTTCTTC
cdr3_aa: CASSTGHEQFF

d_call: TRBD1
clone_size: -
j_call: TRBJ1-1
v_call: TRBV10-2
cdr3_nt: TGCGCCAGCTCCCTCACGCTCCCCAGGGGGCGAGGGACTGAAGCTTTCTTT
cdr3_aa: CASSLTLPRGRGTEAFF

d_call: TRBD1
clone_size: -
j_call: TRBJ2-7
v_call: TRBV28
cdr3_nt: TGTGCCAGCAGTCACGACAGGGTCGCCTACGAGCAGTACTTC
cdr3_aa: CASSHDRVAYEQYF

d_call: TRBD1
clone_size: -
j_call: TRBJ2-7
v_call: TRBV5-8
cdr3_nt: TGTGCCAGCAGCGCGGGGGACAGGGCATTCTCCTACGAGCAGTACTTC
cdr3_aa: CASSAGDRAFSYEQYF

d_call: TRBD1
clone_size: -
j_call: TRBJ2-5
v_call: TRBV27
cdr3_nt: TGTGCCAGCAGTGCCCTGACAGGGAACCAAGAGACCCAGTACTTC
cdr3_aa: CASSALTGNQETQYF

d_call: -
clone_size: -
j_call: TRBJ2-5
v_call: TRBV5-6
cdr3_nt: TGTGCCAGCAGCCCCCCGGGGGTCCAAGAGACCCAGTACTTC
cdr3_aa: CASSPPGVQETQYF

d_call: -
clone_size: -
j_call: TRBJ2-7
v_call: TRBV6-6
cdr3_nt: TGTGCCAGCAGTTACTCTCAGGCCCCCTACGAGCAGTACTTC
cdr3_aa: CASSYSQAPYEQYF

d_call: -
clone_size: -
j_call: TRBJ1-2
v_call: TRBV7-2
cdr3_nt: TGTGCCAGCAGCCCAACAGGCACCAACTATGGCTACACCTTC
cdr3_aa: CASSPTGTNYGYTF

d_call: TRBD1
clone_size: -
j_call: TRBJ2-7
v_call: TRBV10-3
cdr3_nt: TGTGCCATCAGTGTGGGGACAGGGCGTCTCGACGAGCAGTACTTC
cdr3_aa: CAISVGTGRLDEQYF

d_call: TRBD2
clone_size: -
j_call: TRBJ2-7
v_call: TRBV25-1
cdr3_nt: TGTGCCAGCAGTGGGGGGACTAGCGGGACCCCATGGTCCTACGAGCAGTACTTC
cdr3_aa: CASSGGTSGTPWSYEQYF

d_call: TRBD1
clone_size: -
j_call: TRBJ2-4
v_call: TRBV6-6
cdr3_nt: TGTGCCAGCAGTTACCGACAGGGTGGAAACATTCAGTACTTC
cdr3_aa: CASSYRQGGNIQYF

d_call: TRBD2
clone_size: few
j_call: TRBJ2-7
v_call: TRBV28
cdr3_nt: TGTGCCAGCAGTATCGCCGGGACTAGCGGGAGTTGCGACGAGCAGTACTTC
cdr3_aa: CASSIAGTSGSCDEQYF

d_call: -
clone_size: once
j_call: TRBJ2-7
v_call: TRBV27
cdr3_nt: TGTGCCAGCAGTTTATCCTACCTAGCGTCGTACGAGCAGTACTTC
cdr3_aa: CASSLSYLASYEQYF

d_call: TRBD1
clone_size: -
j_call: TRBJ2-2
v_call: TRBV30
cdr3_nt: TGTGCCTGGAGCGGGACAGGGTACACCGGGGAGCTGTTTTTT
cdr3_aa: CAWSGTGYTGELFF

d_call: TRBD1
clone_size: once
j_call: TRBJ2-7
v_call: TRBV5-1
cdr3_nt: TGCGCCAGCAGCTTAAACCGGACAGGGATCCGTCACGAGCAGTACTTC
cdr3_aa: CASSLNRTGIRHEQYF

d_call: TRBD2
clone_size: -
j_call: TRBJ2-5
v_call: TRBV27
cdr3_nt: TGTGCCAGCAGTCGCCTGGGGTGGCGGCTAGCGGGAGCTAGATTGGAGACCCAGTACTTC
cdr3_aa: CASSRLGWRLAGARLETQYF

d_call: -
clone_size: -
j_call: TRBJ1-5
v_call: TRBV19
cdr3_nt: TGTGCCAGTAGTCTCAGGGAAACCCATAGCAATCAGCCCCAGCATTTT
cdr3_aa: CASSLRETHSNQPQHF

d_call: TRBD2
clone_size: few
j_call: TRBJ2-2
v_call: TRBV27
cdr3_nt: TGTGCCAGCAGTTCGGGGGGAACGTGGGAGCTGTTTTTT
cdr3_aa: CASSSGGTWELFF

d_call: TRBD1
clone_size: -
j_call: TRBJ2-5
v_call: TRBV6-1
cdr3_nt: TGTGCCAGCAGTGAAGGGCCGGGACAGGGGGCGCGTGAGACCCAGTACTTC
cdr3_aa: CASSEGPGQGARETQYF